Following are 9 T cell receptor beta chains from one sample sequenced in a study of CD8+CD57+ T cells in acquired aplastic anemia. Genomic DNA was employed as the template in profiling TCR beta VDJ and CDR3. One entry per CDR3 protein, called by TCRdb with MiXCR from the reads. The table lists around 400,000 distinct CDR3 sequences, 60% to 80% of them singletons. The material sequenced was sorted CD4+, CD8+, or CD8+CD57+ T cells (not recorded which) from PBMCs. These receptors originate from a human donor in good health, serving as a control.

The J gene is TRBJ1-1, the V gene TRBV10-3; D might be TRBD1 (5 bases). This CDR3 contains 14 residues. V was clipped by 10 bases and J by 0 bases, with 15 bases between them. Germline CDR1 reads ENHRY; CDR2 reads SYGVKD. The CDR3 here is CASRLAGLNTEAFF. CDR3 bases: TGTGCCAGCAGGTTGGCAGGGCTGAACACTGAAGCTTTCTTT.

This clonotype was counted many times. The chain uses TRBV27 and TRBJ2-7; perhaps TRBD2 as D (6 bases). V was clipped by 6 bases and J by 2 bases, with 17 bases between them. This CDR3 region has 15 residues. The germline V gene has CDR1 MNHEY and CDR2 SMNVEV (reference sequence). CDR3 loop: CASRGLGGATYEQYF. The CDR3 bases are TGTGCCAGCAGGGGACTCGGCGGGGCTACCTACGAGCAGTACTTC.

Concerning this clonotype itself: Without the conserved terminal phenylalanine or tryptophan, this CDR3 likely stems from a read error. No DNA is shown, since the ends of the CDR3 on it are uncertain; the CDR3 is the one TCRdb lists. This sequence joins TRBV7-2 and TRBJ1-1; TRBD1, as called in the table, went unchecked against the DNA. Germline assignment: CDR1 SGHTA and CDR2 FQGNSA. The CDR3 is 13 residues long, ends included. The CDR3: CASSFGGKESAPA.

The rearrangement links TRBV12-3 or TRBV12-4 to TRBJ1-5; TRBD1 matches at 8 bases. There are 14 residues in the CDR3. V trimming: 7 bases; J trimming: 3 bases; junction bases outside the gene matches: 5. In DNA form, the CDR3 reads TGTGCCAGCACCACGACAGGGGCCAATCAGCCCCAGCATTTT. It translates to CASTTTGANQPQHF.

The CDR3 sequence: CASSLGLQGALTEAFF. The CDR3, as DNA: TGTGCCAGCAGCTTGGGCCTACAGGGGGCGCTTACTGAAGCTTTCTTT. The V and J genes are TRBV7-9 and TRBJ1-1; TRBD1 agrees at 9 bases. The germline CDR1 and CDR2 sequences are SEHNR and FQNEAQ (reference sequence). The CDR3 length is 16 residues. After removal of 3 bases from V and 5 bases from J, the junction contained 10 bases not matched to a gene.

For this clonotype: At one boundary the junction diverges from the germline segment, which might be a read error. The chain recombines TRBV25-1 with TRBJ1-6; D unresolved. The CDR3 has 13 amino acids. Germline CDR1 is MGHDK and CDR2 is SYGVNS. The CDR3 region is CASSEYGLTEAYF. The CDR3 region has the DNA TGTGCCAGCAGTGAATACGGGTTGACTGAAGCCTACTTT. Full variable domain (outside the CDR3, taken from reference TRBV25-1 and TRBJ1-6): EADIYQTPRYLVIGTGKKITLECSQTMGHDKMYWYQQDPGMELHLIHYSYGVNSTEKGDLSSESTVSRIRTEHFPLTLESARPSHTSQYLCASSEYGLTEAYFGNGTRLTVT.

The CDR3 DNA follows: TGTGCCACCACCCGTTTCCTAGCGGGGAAAGGGAATGAGCAGTTCTTC. This encodes CATTRFLAGKGNEQFF. The chain employs TRBV12-3 or TRBV12-4 and TRBJ2-1, with 9 bases matching TRBD2. This CDR3 has 16 residues. J lost 7 bases, V lost 10 bases, and 17 bases had no gene match.

Only a few counts were recorded for this clonotype. This rearrangement joins TRBV15 to TRBJ2-7, with D unresolved. Trimming pared 5 bases from V and 6 bases from J, leaving 14 bases between. The CDR3 loop spans 13 amino acids. Germline CDR1 LNHNV, CDR2 YYDKDF (reference sequence). The CDR3, as DNA: TGTGCCACCAGCGGTTCCGGGTATAGCGAGCAGTACTTC. Translation gives CATSGSGYSEQYF.

The chain uses TRBV10-3 and TRBJ1-2, with 9 bases matching TRBD1. Germline V gene lookup returns CDR1 ENHRY and CDR2 SYGVKD. The CDR3 has 12 amino acids. The J segment lost 6 bases and the V segment lost 6 bases, leaving 2 bases of the junction unmatched. CDR3 sequence (DNA): TGTGCCATCAGGACAGGGGGACATGGCTACACCTTC. It codes for CAIRTGGHGYTF.